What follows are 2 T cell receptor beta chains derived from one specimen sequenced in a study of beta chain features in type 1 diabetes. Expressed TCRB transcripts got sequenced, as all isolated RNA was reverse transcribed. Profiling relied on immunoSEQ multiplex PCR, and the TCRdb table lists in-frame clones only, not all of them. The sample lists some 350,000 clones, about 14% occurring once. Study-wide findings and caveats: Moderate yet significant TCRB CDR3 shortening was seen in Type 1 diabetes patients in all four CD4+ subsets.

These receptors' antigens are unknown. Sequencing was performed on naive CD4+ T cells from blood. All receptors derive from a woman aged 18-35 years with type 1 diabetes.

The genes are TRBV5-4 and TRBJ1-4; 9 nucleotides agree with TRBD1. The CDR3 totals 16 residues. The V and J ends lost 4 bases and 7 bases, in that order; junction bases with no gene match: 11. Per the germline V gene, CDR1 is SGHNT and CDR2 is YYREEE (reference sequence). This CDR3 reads CASSRDRASTGEKLFF. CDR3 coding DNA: TGTGCCAGCAGCAGGGACAGGGCCTCGACTGGTGAAAAACTGTTTTTT. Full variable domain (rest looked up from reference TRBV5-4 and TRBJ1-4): ETGVTQSPTHLIKTRGQQVTLRCSSQSGHNTVSWYQQALGQGPQFIFQYYREEENGRGNFPPRFSGLQFPNYSSELNVNALELDDSALYLCASSRDRASTGEKLFFGSGTQLSVL.

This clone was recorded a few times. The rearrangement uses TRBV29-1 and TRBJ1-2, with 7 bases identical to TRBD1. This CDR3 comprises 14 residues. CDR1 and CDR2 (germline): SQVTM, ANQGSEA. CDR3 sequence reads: CTSSVYRGSNGYTF. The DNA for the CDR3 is TGCACCTCCTCGGTCTACAGGGGTAGCAATGGCTACACCTTC. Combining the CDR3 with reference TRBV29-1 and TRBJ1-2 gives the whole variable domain SAVISQKPSRDICQRGTSLTIQCQVDSQVTMMFWYRQQPGQSLTLIATANQGSEATYESGFVIDKFPISRPNLTFSTLTVSNMSPEDSSIYLCTSSVYRGSNGYTFGSGTRLTVV.